This paragraph reports one T cell receptor beta chain. Its cognate antigen is unknown. Assay: immunoSEQ multiplex PCR; the TCRdb copy retains only in-frame clones and omits some. The table has about 22,000 clones, 91% seen once. The data originate from a study of PD-1 blockade in classical Hodgkin lymphoma. Documented time point: newly diagnosed, previously untreated cHL patient sample. Magnetic negative selection of thawed PBMCs was the method by which CD4+ T cells were purified. PBMCs from untreated, newly diagnosed classical Hodgkin lymphoma were comparison samples. Germline V lookup: CDR1 SGHRS, CDR2 YFSETQ. The CDR3 totals 15 residues. V was pared by 2 bases and J by 5 bases, with 16 bases between. Study-level points and caveats: What drove the repertoire differences, possibly disease activity or prior therapy, has not been defined.

The TCR sequence derives from a human donor with classical Hodgkin lymphoma. The rearrangement joins TRBV5-1 to TRBJ1-2; no clear D. Sequencing was done on a sample of CD4+ T cells from blood. CDR3 region: CASSFGVVETYGYTF. The CDR3 DNA is TGCGCCAGCAGCTTTGGGGTCGTGGAGACTTATGGCTACACCTTC.